Listed below are T cell receptor beta chains from one sample, sequenced in a study of T-cell reconstitution after alpha-beta-depleted transplantation in children. TCRdb independently ran MiXCR on the PCR reads; one entry per CDR3 protein. This table holds roughly 280,000 distinct CDR3 sequences, more than 9% found once. The starting material was peripheral blood, obtained 180 days after TCRalphabeta/CD19-depleted stem cell transplant. These receptors were taken from a male patient between 2 and 10 years old who had a stem cell transplant for chronic granulomatous disease, so the T cells may come from the graft donor. Each CDR3 is given with its conserved first and last residue. The D gene is left open where the match is weak. Some rows mark clone size as missing; the rest say once, few, many or name a class of expanded clone.

many,.,TRBJ2-3,TRBV3-1,TGTGCCAGCAGCCAAGGCTTGAGGAGCGGCCGCACAGATACGCAGTATTTT,CASSQGLRSGRTDTQYF
many,TRBD1,TRBJ2-1,TRBV6-1,TGTGCCAGCAGTGAAGTACCAATGATCTGGACAGGGGGCTACAATGAGCAGTTCTTC,CASSEVPMIWTGGYNEQFF
many,.,TRBJ2-2,TRBV6-2/TRBV6-3,TGTGCCAGCAGTCTTTCTTTACCCGGGGAGCTGTTTTTT,CASSLSLPGELFF
many,.,TRBJ2-1,TRBV15,TGTGCCACCAGCATAGACCCTTGGGATGAGCAGTTCTTC,CATSIDPWDEQFF
many,.,TRBJ2-2,TRBV4-2,TGTGCCAGCAGCCAAGGAACCCGGGACCCTTTTCTCGGGGAGCTGTTTTTT,CASSQGTRDPFLGELFF
.,TRBD1,TRBJ1-1,TRBV7-9,TGTGCCAGCAGCTATTCCGGAGGGACAGGGACTGAAGCTTTCTTT,CASSYSGGTGTEAFF
.,.,TRBJ2-3,TRBV24-1,TGTGCCACCAGTGACGCGGGTTCCCCAACAGATACGCAGTATTTT,CATSDAGSPTDTQYF
many,.,TRBJ2-3,TRBV15,TGTGCCACCAGCAGAGCCACAGATACGCAGTATTTT,CATSRATDTQYF
many,TRBD2,TRBJ2-1,TRBV5-5,TGTGCCAGCAGCTTCGGCGGGAGGGCCAATGAGCAGTTCTTC,CASSFGGRANEQFF
many,TRBD1,TRBJ1-2,TRBV18,TGTGCCAGCTCAGCGACAGGGGGCGATGGCTACACCTTC,CASSATGGDGYTF
many,.,TRBJ2-4,TRBV7-3,TGTGCCAGCAGCTTAGGGGCGGTTGGAGACATTCAGTACTTC,CASSLGAVGDIQYF
many,.,TRBJ2-5,TRBV11-1,TGTGCCAGCAGCTCGGAGGAACCTACCTCAGGGTACCAAGAGACCCAGTACTTC,CASSSEEPTSGYQETQYF
many,.,TRBJ2-7,TRBV5-1,TGCGCCAGCAGCATGGGACACCAAACTTACGAGCAGTACTTC,CASSMGHQTYEQYF
many,TRBD2,TRBJ2-3,TRBV20-1,TGCAGTGCTAGAGATGACTTACTAGCGGGAGCAGATACGCAGTATTTT,CSARDDLLAGADTQYF
many,.,TRBJ2-2,TRBV5-1,TGCGCCAGCAGCTTGGTAGGTGCCGGGGAGCTGTTTTTT,CASSLVGAGELFF
few,TRBD2,TRBJ2-2,TRBV28,TGTGCCAGCACGGCGGGAGGGCCGTTCACCGGGGAGCTGTTTTTT,CASTAGGPFTGELFF
.,.,TRBJ1-5,TRBV12-3/TRBV12-4,TGTGCCAGCAGCCCAGACACCCTTGGGCCCCAGCATTTT,CASSPDTLGPQHF
few,.,TRBJ1-6,TRBV30,TGTGCCTGGAGGCAGGGGCCCCTGTTCAGTAATTCACCCCTCCACTTT,CAWRQGPLFSNSPLHF
few,.,TRBJ2-7,TRBV12-3/TRBV12-4,TGTGCCAGCAGTTTCGGGGGTATGAGCTCCTACGAGCAGTACTTC,CASSFGGMSSYEQYF
many,.,TRBJ2-1,TRBV11-3,TGTGCCAGCAGCTTGGAGGGGGGCTACCCCAATGAGCAGTTCTTC,CASSLEGGYPNEQFF
many,TRBD2,TRBJ2-1,TRBV29-1,TGCAGCGTTGGCGGGAGACTTTACAATGAGCAGTTCTTC,CSVGGRLYNEQFF
many,.,TRBJ2-7,TRBV20-1,TGCAGTGCTAGTTACGGGACGAAGGACTACGAGCAGTACTTC,CSASYGTKDYEQYF
many,TRBD2,TRBJ2-5,TRBV20-1,TGCAGTGCTAGAGATCCGGCTAGCGGGAGGGCCGGGGAGACCCAGTACTTC,CSARDPASGRAGETQYF
many,TRBD1,TRBJ2-7,TRBV18,TGTGCCAGCTCACATCAAGGGACAGGTTCCTACGAGCAGTACTTC,CASSHQGTGSYEQYF
many,TRBD1,TRBJ1-2,TRBV7-9,TGTGCCAGCAGCTATGGACAGGAACTTTATGGCTACACCTTC,CASSYGQELYGYTF
many,.,TRBJ2-1,TRBV5-1,TGCGCCAGCAGCTTGGTGGGAGTTGAGCAGTTCTTC,CASSLVGVEQFF
many,.,TRBJ2-7,TRBV4-2,TGTGCCAGCAGCCGAGAACGCCTGTCCTACGAGCAGTACTTC,CASSRERLSYEQYF
.,TRBD2,TRBJ2-7,TRBV20-1,TGCAGTGCTAGAGGACTAGCGGGGGGGATTTCCTACGAGCAGTACTTC,CSARGLAGGISYEQYF
many,TRBD1,TRBJ1-1,TRBV18,TGTGCCACCCGGACAGGGGGCGGGAACACTGAAGCTTTCTTT,CATRTGGGNTEAFF
many,TRBD1,TRBJ1-5,TRBV5-1,TGCGCCAGCAGCTTGGACAGGGGCACCAATCAGCCCCAGCATTTT,CASSLDRGTNQPQHF
many,.,TRBJ2-1,TRBV20-1,TGCAGTGCTAGCGGGAGTTGGGACAATGAGCAGTTCTTC,CSASGSWDNEQFF
many,.,TRBJ2-5,TRBV10-1,TGCGCCAGCAGTGACCACAGGGAATATCAAGAGACCCAGTACTTC,CASSDHREYQETQYF
many,TRBD2,TRBJ2-5,TRBV4-2,TGTGCCAGCAGCCAGAGACTAGCGGGGGACCAAGAGACCCAGTACTTC,CASSQRLAGDQETQYF
many,.,TRBJ2-7,TRBV29-1,TGCAGCGTTGAGACGAATACCCCCTACGAGCAGTACTTC,CSVETNTPYEQYF
few,.,TRBJ2-7,TRBV12-3/TRBV12-4,TGTGCCAGCAGTCCCATGGGCAGGCACGAGCAGTACTTC,CASSPMGRHEQYF
many,TRBD2,TRBJ2-1,TRBV20-1,TGCAGTGCCCCACTAGCGGGAGGGCGGAATGAGCAGTTCTTC,CSAPLAGGRNEQFF
many,.,TRBJ2-1,TRBV20-1,TGCAGTGCTAGAGCCCCTGGTACGGGGGTCGCCTACAATGAGCAGTTCTTC,CSARAPGTGVAYNEQFF
few,.,TRBJ2-7,TRBV23-1,TGCGCCAGCAGTCAAGTTACCCGGTGCCCCTACGAGCAGTACTTC,CASSQVTRCPYEQYF
many,.,TRBJ1-1,TRBV7-6,TGTGCCAGCAGCATGGGGAGAAACACTGAAGCTTTCTTT,CASSMGRNTEAFF
many,.,TRBJ2-7,TRBV3-1,TGTGCCAGCAGCCAAGATTTGACAGCCGGCCCGTACTTC,CASSQDLTAGPYF
many,.,TRBJ1-1,TRBV27,TGTGCCAGCAGTTTAAGGATGAGTGACACTGAAGCTTTCTTT,CASSLRMSDTEAFF
.,.,TRBJ2-1,TRBV12-3/TRBV12-4,TGTGCCAGCACCTCCCTGGATGAGCAGTTCTTC,CASTSLDEQFF
many,.,TRBJ1-2,TRBV5-1,TGCGCCAGCAGCTTGGCTGTGAGTAACTATGGCTACACCTTC,CASSLAVSNYGYTF
.,.,TRBJ1-1,TRBV19,TGTGCCAGTAGCACACGGACGGCAGAAGCGTTCTTT,CASSTRTAEAFF
many,TRBD1,TRBJ2-1,TRBV20-1,TGCAGTGCTAGCCGACAGGGGGCTAAGGAGGGTGAGCAGTTCTTC,CSASRQGAKEGEQFF
few,.,TRBJ1-5,TRBV28,TGTGCCAGCAGTCCCCCCCGTGTCCATAGCAATCAGCCCCAGCATTTT,CASSPPRVHSNQPQHF
many,.,TRBJ2-2,TRBV4-3,TGCGCCAGCAGAACCGGGACACCGAACACCGGGGAGCTGTTTTTT,CASRTGTPNTGELFF
many,TRBD2,TRBJ2-3,TRBV20-1,TGCAGCGCAGAGGACCTCCGGACTAGCGGGATTCTGCAGTATTTT,CSAEDLRTSGILQYF
many,.,TRBJ1-5,TRBV25-1,TGTGCCAGCAGTGAATCGGGGGTAGGGCAGCCCCAGCATTTT,CASSESGVGQPQHF
many,TRBD1,TRBJ1-2,TRBV18,TGTGCCAGCTCACCACCGAGGACAGGGCCGAACTATGGCTACACCTTC,CASSPPRTGPNYGYTF
many,.,TRBJ1-4,TRBV6-5,TGTGCCAGCAGTTACTTACAGGGACGTGGCGAAAAACTGTTTTTT,CASSYLQGRGEKLFF